A single sample is the source of the 5 T cell receptor beta chains below, sequenced in a study of identical twins. Each CDR3 protein is one row after TCRdb ran MiXCR on the 5' RACE reads. The sample shows some 790,000 distinct CDR3 sequences, roughly 20% of them seen only once. These data were also filed under a second study, of T cells expressing NK-cell markers.

The sample consisted of PBMCs. The receptors were gathered from a young woman in good health.

This clonotype was seen a handful of times. This chain uses TRBV10-3 with TRBJ1-1; D is undetermined. Germline V gives CDR1 ENHRY, CDR2 SYGVKD. The CDR3 is made up of 13 amino acids. V gave up 0 bases and J gave up 10 bases, with 12 bases separating them. CDR3 in DNA: TGTGCCATCAGTGAGTCGAGTGAGGGTACAGCTTTCTTT. Amino acid sequence: CAISESSEGTAFF.

This clonotype was counted a few times. The chain employs TRBV6-1 and TRBJ1-1, with unresolved D. Germline V lookup: CDR1 MNHNS, CDR2 SASEGT. V was clipped by 1 base and J by 4 bases, with 13 bases between them. This CDR3 has 15 amino acids. The CDR3 DNA sequence: TGTGCCAGCAGTGAAGGGGTCGGGAGGAGCACTGAAGCTTTCTTT. Translating it yields CASSEGVGRSTEAFF.

The V and J genes are TRBV20-1 and TRBJ2-5; TRBD1 matches 8 bases. The CDR3 totals 12 residues. V dropped 4 bases and J dropped 6; count of bases not matched to a gene: 4. From germline, CDR1 is DFQATT and CDR2 SNEGSKA (reference sequence). CDR3 loop: CSAIDRGQTQYF. CDR3 DNA: TGCAGTGCTATAGACAGGGGACAGACCCAGTACTTC.

This clonotype was counted ten times or more. The chain joins TRBV9 to TRBJ2-5; the D gene is possibly TRBD1 (6 bases). The V gene's germline CDR1 is SGDLS and CDR2 YYNGEE. V shed 4 bases and J shed 1 base, with 11 bases lying between them. The CDR3 covers 14 residues. CDR3 nucleotides: TGTGCCAGCAGCCCCGGACAGTCCCAAGAGACCCAGTACTTC. This gives the protein CASSPGQSQETQYF.

This clonotype occurred a few times. The chain links TRBV4-3 to TRBJ2-5; D is possibly TRBD1 (5 bases). This CDR3 contains 13 residues. The V end was cut by 0 bases, the J end by 5 bases, with 7 bases between. Germline V CDR1 and CDR2: LGHNA, YSLEER. This CDR3 reads CASSQEGVETQYF. The CDR3 coding sequence is TGCGCCAGCAGCCAAGAAGGGGTGGAGACCCAGTACTTC.